The sequence of this T cell receptor (beta chain) was determined in a study of CXCR3-negative and CXCR3-positive naive CD8 T cells. Overall study findings and caveats: With surface CD5 comparable between naive subsets, TCR strength was estimated using properties derived from the TRB CDR3. TRBV-TRBJ usage was alike in naive CXCR3-negative and CXCR3-positive cells but differed in memory cells.

As regards this clonotype: No antigen is known for it.

Germline V gene sequence: CDR1 SGHVS, CDR2 FNYEAQ. The CDR3 contains 15 residues. The libraries of TRB cDNA were prepared using 5' RACE with UMI labels. Following a re-call of the 5' RACE reads, TCRdb has one entry per CDR3 protein and lacks DNA. Its clone listing holds 25,000 to 35,000 distinct CDR3 sequences. The source is a human donor in good health. Some clones in this sample may be carry-over from other donors' samples. The chain carries TRBV7-6 and TRBJ1-1; the D call of TRBD1 rests on TCRdb alone, since no DNA is present to check it. The sequenced sample consisted of memory CD8+ T cells from blood. CDR3 sequence: CASSLDPGMGTEAFF.